The rows below give T cell receptor beta chains drawn from one sample of a study of blood T cell repertoires in COVID-19. Here immunoSEQ multiplex PCR was the method, and the copy in TCRdb shows in-frame clones only, minus some. The sample gives about 160,000 clones, about 85% of which show up once; roughly 6% is in the top ten. Sequencing input: PBMCs or T cells enriched from blood (not recorded which). Source of these receptors: a woman in her forties with acute COVID-19. Each CDR3 is given with its conserved first and last residue. D genes are given only for firm matches. Rows may omit the clone size; those that give it use once, few, many or a size class.

CASSQRDRDNGELFF,TGCGCCAGCAGCCAGAGAGACAGGGACAACGGGGAGCTGTTTTTT,TRBD1,-,TRBV4-1,TRBJ2-2
CASSLASAGQETQYF,TGCGCCAGCAGCTTGGCCTCGGCAGGACAAGAGACCCAGTACTTC,-,-,TRBV5-1,TRBJ2-5
CASRTGTNSPLHF,TGCGCCAGCAGAACAGGGACGAATTCACCCCTCCACTTT,-,-,TRBV5-1,TRBJ1-6
CASQSGQGIYSSNQPQHF,TGTGCCAGCCAGTCCGGACAGGGAATTTATAGTAGCAATCAGCCCCAGCATTTT,TRBD1,-,TRBV19,TRBJ1-5
CSASLAGSYNEQFF,TGCAGTGCTAGTTTGGCGGGAAGTTACAATGAGCAGTTCTTC,-,-,TRBV20-1,TRBJ2-1
CASSEQGTDTQYF,TGTGCCAGCAGTGAACAGGGTACAGATACGCAGTATTTT,-,-,TRBV6-4,TRBJ2-3
CASSQSVRGNSGANVLTF,TGTGCCAGCAGCCAATCGGTCAGGGGGAACTCTGGGGCCAACGTCCTGACTTTC,TRBD1,once,TRBV3-1/TRBV3-2,TRBJ2-6
CASTTGLAGVQTQYF,TGTGCCAGCACCACGGGGCTAGCGGGAGTTCAGACCCAGTACTTC,TRBD2,-,TRBV6-6,TRBJ2-5
CSVEVVSVTEAFF,TGCAGCGTTGAGGTGGTTTCGGTCACTGAAGCTTTCTTT,-,-,TRBV29-1,TRBJ1-1
CASSLTGETQYF,TGTGCCAGCAGTTTAACCGGGGAGACCCAGTACTTC,-,few,TRBV12-3/TRBV12-4,TRBJ2-5
CATSRIGGNQPQHF,TGTGCCACCAGCAGGATAGGGGGCAATCAGCCCCAGCATTTT,-,-,TRBV15,TRBJ1-5
CSARSAQGAQDTQYF,TGCAGCGCTCGTTCGGCACAGGGGGCGCAAGATACGCAGTATTTT,TRBD1,few,TRBV29-1,TRBJ2-3
CATSDLTRNYGYTF,TGTGCCACCAGTGATCTGACACGAAACTATGGCTACACCTTC,-,once,TRBV24-1,TRBJ1-2
CSVERSGGGTDTQYF,TGCAGCGTTGAACGTTCGGGAGGTGGCACAGATACGCAGTATTTT,TRBD2,many,TRBV29-1,TRBJ2-3
CASSESRWRAEAFF,TGCGCCAGCAGTGAGTCGAGGTGGAGAGCTGAAGCTTTCTTT,-,-,TRBV10-1,TRBJ1-1
CASRRTGSQPQHF,TGTGCCAGCAGAAGGACAGGGAGCCAGCCCCAGCATTTT,TRBD1,-,TRBV6-5,TRBJ1-5
CASRLTNQPQHF,TGTGCCAGCAGGCTCACTAATCAGCCCCAGCATTTT,-,-,TRBV2,TRBJ1-5
CASSLVFNQPQHF,TGTGCCAGCAGCTTAGTATTCAATCAGCCCCAGCATTTT,-,few,TRBV7-2,TRBJ1-5
CASSYVGRGSYGYTF,TGTGCCAGCAGTTACGTTGGCAGGGGGAGCTATGGCTACACCTTC,TRBD1,-,TRBV6-6,TRBJ1-2
CASRPLGGGANYGYTF,TGTGCCAGCAGACCCCTGGGGGGGGGAGCTAACTATGGCTACACCTTC,-,-,TRBV3-1/TRBV3-2,TRBJ1-2
CASSETGGAGYGYTF,TGTGCCAGCAGTGAGACAGGGGGCGCGGGCTATGGCTACACCTTC,TRBD1,once,TRBV6-1,TRBJ1-2
CASSLSSGSVNEQFF,TGTGCCAGCAGCTTATCTAGCGGGAGTGTTAATGAGCAGTTCTTC,TRBD2,-,TRBV7-3,TRBJ2-1
CASSQAPGGQGLASNQPQHF,TGCGCCAGCAGCCAAGCCCCTGGGGGACAGGGGCTGGCGAGCAATCAGCCCCAGCATTTT,TRBD1,-,TRBV4-1,TRBJ1-5